These 25 T cell receptor beta chains were all obtained from the same sample, sequenced in a study of OX40 agonist ivuxolimab in advanced cancers. Receptor libraries were prepared by the immunoSEQ multiplex PCR assay. Sourced from immuneACCESS, this table was stored by TCRdb with only in-frame sequences that have V and J called. A share of the clones is absent; for the studies checked, an unresolved V gene accounts for under half, and the remainder has no known explanation. This sample gives over 9,000 clones in total; about 86% of them show up just once. The ten largest clones capture 25% to 30% of the sample. The material was CD4+ or CD8+ T cells sorted from blood, obtained in a trial of the OX40 agonist ivuxolimab. Every receptor here comes from an adult with an advanced solid tumor such as melanoma, head and neck, liver or kidney cancer.

The rearrangement uses TRBV2 and TRBJ1-2; D perhaps matches TRBD1 (6 bases). The germline V gene has CDR1 SNHLY and CDR2 FYNNEI. Trimming shortened V by 2 bases and J by 5 bases, and 12 bases separated the two germline ends. This CDR3 spans 14 amino acids. CDR3 DNA sequence: TGTGCCAGCAGTGAACGGGGGGCGGAGTATGGCTACACCTTC. This sequence encodes CASSERGAEYGYTF.

The chain combines TRBV27 with TRBJ2-7; possible D gene TRBD2, 5 bases. This CDR3 is 13 amino acids long. Germline V gene data show CDR1 as MNHEY and CDR2 as SMNVEV (reference sequence). Trimming took off 5 bases at V and 2 bases at J, with 10 bases between the two ends. This CDR3 reads CASSATGTYEQYF. The CDR3 nucleotides read TGTGCCAGCAGTGCGACGGGAACCTACGAGCAGTACTTC.

Regarding this clone: Relative to the germline gene, one junction end is altered; a read error may explain this. The rearrangement joins TRBV6-1 to TRBJ2-3; D call uncertain. Germline V gives CDR1 MNHNS, CDR2 SASEGT. The CDR3 has 16 residues. CDR3 in DNA: TGTGCCAGCAGTGAAGCCCAGCCCCCCCGCACAGATGCGCAGTATTTT. It specifies CASSEAQPPRTDAQYF.

The chain links TRBV6-1 to TRBJ2-2; the D gene is possibly TRBD2 (6 bases). V lost 6 bases to trimming and J lost 7 bases, with 15 bases between them. The CDR3 totals 14 residues. Germline loops: CDR1 MNHNS, CDR2 SASEGT. The CDR3 nucleotides are TGTGCCAGCAGCTCTTACGGGGGAGGCGGGGAGCTGTTTTTT. Amino acids: CASSSYGGGGELFF.

This chain connects TRBV14 to TRBJ2-1; the D gene is possibly TRBD1 (5 bases). Deletions cut 6 bases from V and 2 bases from J, with 14 bases between. There are 15 residues in the CDR3. CDR1 is SGHDN and CDR2 is FVKESK in the germline V gene. The CDR3 coding sequence is TGTGCCAGCAGGGCAACGGACACCACCTACAATGAGCAGTTCTTC. This gives the protein CASRATDTTYNEQFF.

The V gene is TRBV27, the J gene TRBJ2-7; tentatively, D is TRBD2 (7 bases). The CDR3 is made up of 15 amino acids. Between the trimmed V and J ends, which lost 3 bases and 5 bases, there was a span of 17 bases. Germline values: CDR1 MNHEY, CDR2 SMNVEV (reference sequence). CDR3 DNA: TGTGCCAGCAGTTTCTCCTCGGGGGGCGGGAACGAGCAGTACTTC. It codes for CASSFSSGGGNEQYF.

This clone occurred a few times. The V gene is TRBV30, the J gene TRBJ1-1; TRBD1 might be the D (5 bases). In germline, CDR1 is GTSNPN, CDR2 SVGIG (reference sequence). The CDR3 spans 13 residues. V lost 0 bases and J lost 4, with 9 bases in between. CDR3 in amino acids: CAWSVQDGTEAFF. The CDR3 nucleotides read TGTGCCTGGAGTGTACAGGACGGCACTGAAGCTTTCTTT.

This clone was recorded only once. The V call is TRBV9, the J call TRBJ2-7; D could derive from TRBD1 or TRBD2 (5 bases each). The CDR3 consists of 15 residues. V was trimmed by 0 bases and J by 0 bases, leaving 10 bases between them. The germline gives CDR1 SGDLS, CDR2 YYNGEE. Here the CDR3 DNA reads TGTGCCAGCAGCGTAGGTGACGGGACCTCCTACGAGCAGTACTTC. It is translated as CASSVGDGTSYEQYF. Based on the CDR3 plus reference TRBV9 and TRBJ2-7, the full variable domain is DSGVTQTPKHLITATGQRVTLRCSPRSGDLSVYWYQQSLDQGLQFLIQYYNGEERAKGNILERFSAQQFPDLHSELNLSSLELGDSALYFCASSVGDGTSYEQYFGPGTRLTVT.

J is TRBJ2-1 and V is TRBV6-1; D not certain. The V end was cut by 7 bases, the J end by 0 bases, with 10 bases between. This CDR3 region has 14 residues. Germline V gene lookup returns CDR1 MNHNS and CDR2 SASEGT. CDR3 sequence: CASTASGSYNEQFF. The CDR3 DNA sequence: TGTGCCAGCACAGCTTCGGGCTCCTACAATGAGCAGTTCTTC.

The chain has TRBV21-1 and TRBJ1-5; whether TRBD1, the table's D call, matches the DNA was not checked. TRBV21-1 corresponds to a pseudogene. The CDR3 loop spans 16 amino acids. The CDR3, as DNA: TGTGCCAGCAGCAAAGCGACAGGGCGTAGCAATCAGCCCCAGCATTTT. Its protein is CASSKATGRSNQPQHF.

The gene calls are TRBV4-3 and TRBJ1-1; D unclear. V was pared by 0 bases and J by 6 bases, with 14 bases between. The CDR3 sequence is 15 residues long. Germline-derived CDR1 and CDR2 are LGHNA and YSLEER. CDR3 amino acids: CASSQDRQLGSEAFF. CDR3 bases: TGCGCCAGCAGCCAAGATCGGCAGCTGGGCTCTGAAGCTTTCTTT.

The chain carries TRBV7-6 and TRBJ2-1; 9 bases align to TRBD1. The germline CDR1 and CDR2 sequences are SGHVS and FNYEAQ. J gave up 7 bases and V 4 bases, and 5 bases lay outside the gene matches. CDR3 length equals 14 residues. The chain's CDR3 is CASSWGQGSNEQFF. The CDR3 nucleotides are TGTGCCAGCAGCTGGGGACAGGGAAGTAATGAGCAGTTCTTC. Combining the CDR3 with reference TRBV7-6 and TRBJ2-1 gives the whole variable domain GAGVSQSPRYKVTKRGQDVALRCDPISGHVSLYWYRQALGQGPEFLTYFNYEAQQDKSGLPNDRFSAERPEGSISTLTIQRTEQRDSAMYRCASSWGQGSNEQFFGPGTRLTVL.

V gene TRBV5-1 combines with J gene TRBJ2-1; tentative D call: TRBD1 (5 bases). With 1 base removed from V and 7 bases from J, the gap between germline ends came to 9 bases. The germline V gene has CDR1 SGHRS and CDR2 YFSETQ. The CDR3 runs 13 residues. The CDR3, as DNA: TGCGCCAGCAGCTTGAACCAGGGAAATGAGCAGTTCTTC. It encodes CASSLNQGNEQFF.

The V gene is TRBV9, the J gene TRBJ1-1; unclear D gene. Trimming cost V 0 bases and J 8 bases, with 11 bases left between them. Germline V gives CDR1 SGDLS, CDR2 YYNGEE. The CDR3 consists of 13 residues. The DNA of the CDR3 is TGTGCCAGCAGCGTAGGAGGAGGTGACGAAGCTTTCTTT. Its protein product is CASSVGGGDEAFF.

In nucleotides, the CDR3 is TGTGCCAGCAGCCCCAGACGGGGAGGGTCCTACAATGAGCAGTTCTTC. Translated, it gives CASSPRRGGSYNEQFF. The chain carries TRBV7-9 and TRBJ2-1, with TRBD2 identical over 7 bases. V shed 5 bases, J shed 1 base, and the junction held 8 bases outside the gene matches. The germline CDR1 and CDR2 sequences are SEHNR and FQNEAQ (reference sequence). The CDR3 has 16 amino acids.

V usage is TRBV14 and J usage is TRBJ1-5, with 9 bases lining up with TRBD1. The V segment lost 2 bases and the J segment 2 bases; nucleotides outside the gene matches: 10. CDR3 length equals 18 residues. Per germline, CDR1 SGHDN and CDR2 FVKESK. This chain's CDR3 is CASSQSGTGKLGNQPQHF. The DNA of the CDR3 is TGTGCCAGCAGCCAATCCGGGACAGGGAAGCTTGGCAATCAGCCCCAGCATTTT. Full variable domain (outside the CDR3, taken from reference TRBV14 and TRBJ1-5): EAGVTQFPSHSVIEKGQTVTLRCDPISGHDNLYWYRRVMGKEIKFLLHFVKESKQDESGMPNNRFLAERTGGTYSTLKVQPAELEDSGVYFCASSQSGTGKLGNQPQHFGDGTRLSIL.

The chain combines TRBV4-1 with TRBJ2-1, with D possibly TRBD2 on 5 matching bases. The CDR3 spans 16 residues. Germline V gene data show CDR1 as MGHRA and CDR2 as YSYEKL. The V end was cut by 0 bases, the J end by 0 bases, with 9 bases between. DNA of the CDR3: TGCGCCAGCAGCCAAGAGCCGGGAAGCTCCTACAATGAGCAGTTCTTC. Its translation: CASSQEPGSSYNEQFF.

The chain couples TRBV7-8 to TRBJ2-2, with D perhaps matching TRBD2 (6 bases). Trimming removed 4 bases from V and 5 bases from J, with 17 bases in between. The CDR3 length is 16 residues. CDR1 SGHVS and CDR2 FQNEAQ come from the germline V gene. The CDR3 coding sequence is TGTGCCAGCAGCTCCCGCGGGGAAGGCTGGACCGGGGAGCTGTTTTTT. This sequence encodes CASSSRGEGWTGELFF.

As to this clone: Other DNA sequences in this sample translate to the same CDR3. The chain combines TRBV6-6 with TRBJ1-1; 9 nucleotides match TRBD1. Germline CDR1 and CDR2: MNHNY and SVGAGI (reference sequence). The CDR3 is made up of 14 amino acids. The J segment lost 4 bases and the V segment lost 4 bases, leaving 4 bases of the junction unmatched. This CDR3 is CASSFPGQGTEAFF. The CDR3 region has the DNA TGTGCCAGCAGTTTCCCGGGACAGGGCACTGAAGCTTTCTTT.

This sequence joins TRBV15 and TRBJ2-1; 7 bases are shared with TRBD2. Looked up from germline, CDR1 is LNHNV and CDR2 is YYDKDF (reference sequence). The CDR3 sequence is 13 residues long. With 3 bases clipped from V and 11 bases from J, the junction kept 7 bases outside the gene matches. The CDR3 here is CATSSILANKQFF. The DNA of the CDR3 is TGTGCCACCAGCAGCATACTAGCGAATAAGCAGTTCTTC.

The V call is TRBV4-3, the J call TRBJ1-4, with D hard to call. This CDR3 region has 14 residues. The V and J ends lost 4 bases and 7 bases respectively, with 13 bases between them. CDR1 is LGHNA, CDR2 YSLEER, per germline. The CDR3 is CASSPWTGSEKLFF. Written as DNA, the CDR3 is TGCGCCAGCAGCCCCTGGACGGGGAGTGAAAAACTGTTTTTT.

About this clone itself: The junction and the germline gene differ at one end; a read error may be behind it. This chain connects TRBV4-2 to TRBJ1-4; D possibly corresponds to TRBD1 (5 bases). The CDR3 contains 12 residues. Looked up from germline, CDR1 is LGHNA and CDR2 is YNFKEQ. The CDR3 spells CASSQDGGGLLF. The CDR3 DNA reads TGTGCCAGCAGCCAAGATGGTGGGGGACTGCTTTTT.

The chain joins TRBV2 to TRBJ2-2; D may match TRBD1 or TRBD2 (5 bases each). The CDR3 has 14 amino acids. V lost 8 bases and J lost 4, with 14 bases in between. From germline, CDR1 is SNHLY and CDR2 FYNNEI. Here the CDR3 reads CASERGASTGELFF. CDR3 coding DNA: TGTGCCAGCGAAAGGGGAGCCAGCACCGGGGAGCTGTTTTTT.

The V call is TRBV15, the J call TRBJ2-5, with a tentative D call TRBD1 (6 bases). The V gene lost 0 bases and the J gene lost 5 bases, with 16 bases spanning the gap. The germline V gene has CDR1 LNHNV and CDR2 YYDKDF (reference sequence). The CDR3 totals 16 residues. Written as DNA, the CDR3 is TGTGCCACCAGCAGAGATTCTCAGGGGATGGCGGAGACCCAGTACTTC. Translation gives CATSRDSQGMAETQYF.

The rearrangement uses TRBV7-6 and TRBJ2-7, with D possibly matching TRBD1 (5 bases). The CDR3 loop spans 15 amino acids. The germline gives CDR1 SGHVS, CDR2 FNYEAQ. With 2 bases removed from V and 1 base from J, the gap between germline ends came to 12 bases. CDR3 nucleotide sequence: TGTGCCAGCAGCTTATCATGGGGCGATTCCTACGAGCAGTACTTC. It yields the protein CASSLSWGDSYEQYF.